This T cell receptor beta chain was found in a study of OX40 agonist ivuxolimab in advanced cancers. Study-wide background: The patients received ivuxolimab by intravenous route every 2 weeks at 0.01 to 10 mg/kg.

TCRdb's copy holds only in-frame clones and misses some; the assay was immunoSEQ multiplex PCR. The profile covers about 86,000 clones, with about 90% appearing a single time and around 8.7% taken by the ten largest. Trimming removed 2 bases at V and 8 bases at J, with 6 bases between. CDR3 length equals 11 residues. Germline CDR1 and CDR2: MDHEN and SYDVKM. The source material was CD4+ or CD8+ T cells sorted from blood, sampled in a trial of the OX40 agonist ivuxolimab. This TCR came from an adult with an advanced solid tumor such as melanoma, head and neck, liver or kidney cancer. The rearrangement links TRBV28 to TRBJ1-1; TRBD1 might be the D (5 bases). This CDR3 reads CASSLRGEAFF. As DNA, the CDR3 is TGTGCCAGCAGTTTAAGGGGAGAAGCTTTCTTT.